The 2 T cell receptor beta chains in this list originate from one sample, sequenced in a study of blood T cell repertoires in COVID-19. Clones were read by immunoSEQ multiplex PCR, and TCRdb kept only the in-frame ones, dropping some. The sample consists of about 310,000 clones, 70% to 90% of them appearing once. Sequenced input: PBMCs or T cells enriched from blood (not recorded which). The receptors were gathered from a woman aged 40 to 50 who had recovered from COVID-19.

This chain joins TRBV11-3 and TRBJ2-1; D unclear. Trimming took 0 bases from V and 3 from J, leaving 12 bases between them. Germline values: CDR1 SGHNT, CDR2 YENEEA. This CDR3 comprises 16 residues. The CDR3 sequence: CASSLEPAVRYNEQFF. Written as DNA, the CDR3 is TGTGCCAGCAGCTTAGAACCTGCAGTCCGCTACAATGAGCAGTTCTTC.

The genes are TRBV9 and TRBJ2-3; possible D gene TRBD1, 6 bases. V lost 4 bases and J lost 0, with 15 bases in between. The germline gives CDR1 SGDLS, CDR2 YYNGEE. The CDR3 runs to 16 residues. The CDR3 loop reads CASSLWTATSTDTQYF. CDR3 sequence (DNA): TGTGCCAGCAGCCTTTGGACAGCCACTAGCACAGATACGCAGTATTTT. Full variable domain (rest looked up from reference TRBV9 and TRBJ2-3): DSGVTQTPKHLITATGQRVTLRCSPRSGDLSVYWYQQSLDQGLQFLIQYYNGEERAKGNILERFSAQQFPDLHSELNLSSLELGDSALYFCASSLWTATSTDTQYFGPGTRLTVL.